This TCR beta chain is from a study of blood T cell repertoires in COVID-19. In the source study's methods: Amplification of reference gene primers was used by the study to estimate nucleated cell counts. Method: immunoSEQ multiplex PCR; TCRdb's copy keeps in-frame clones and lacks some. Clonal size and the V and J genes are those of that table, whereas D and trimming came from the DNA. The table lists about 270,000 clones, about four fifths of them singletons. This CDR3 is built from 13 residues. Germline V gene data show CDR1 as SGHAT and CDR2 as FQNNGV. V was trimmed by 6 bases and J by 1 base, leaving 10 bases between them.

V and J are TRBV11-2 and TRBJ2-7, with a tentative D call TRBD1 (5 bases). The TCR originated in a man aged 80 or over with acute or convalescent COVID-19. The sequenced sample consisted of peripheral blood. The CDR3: CASRVTGSYEQYF. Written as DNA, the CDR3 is TGTGCCAGCAGGGTAACAGGTTCCTACGAGCAGTACTTC.